Below, 30 T cell receptor beta chains from the same sample are listed, as sequenced in a study of T-cell memory formation after mild COVID-19. TCRdb reprocessed the 5' RACE reads via MiXCR and lists one record per CDR3 protein. The profile shows approximately 400,000 distinct CDR3 sequences, roughly a quarter of them singletons. The sequenced sample consisted of PBMCs or a T cell subset sorted from them (not recorded which). The receptors shown here come from an adult woman who had mild COVID-19 (a few samples of this study predate the infection). Cell type and time point are not known.

The chain recombines TRBV5-1 with TRBJ2-4; D call uncertain. CDR1 is SGHRS and CDR2 is YFSETQ in the germline V gene. V was shortened by 5 bases and J by 8 bases, with 17 bases between the two germline ends. The CDR3 totals 14 residues. For the CDR3, the DNA is TGCGCCAGCAGTCCTACGCTAAGTGGGGACATTCAGTACTTC. Its protein is CASSPTLSGDIQYF.

This clonotype showed up just a few times. The chain carries TRBV7-9 and TRBJ2-7, with 7 bases matching TRBD1. J lost 3 bases, V lost 1 base, and 9 bases had no gene match. CDR1 and CDR2 from the germline V gene are SEHNR and FQNEAQ (reference sequence). This CDR3 is built from 16 residues. CDR3 sequence reads: CASSLGFGDRDYEQYF. Written as DNA, the CDR3 is TGTGCCAGCAGCTTAGGATTCGGGGACAGAGACTACGAGCAGTACTTC.

This clonotype was seen a few times. J is TRBJ2-7 and V is TRBV5-1; D is perhaps TRBD2 (5 bases). Trimming took off 4 bases at V and 4 bases at J, with 12 bases between the two ends. The CDR3 totals 13 residues. Germline V lookup: CDR1 SGHRS, CDR2 YFSETQ. The CDR3 spells CASSPHREYEQYF. CDR3 bases: TGCGCCAGCAGCCCTCATCGGGAATACGAGCAGTACTTC.

At least ten counts were recorded for this clonotype. This may be a read error, as it is one base from a much larger clone. CDR3 region: CASSSPRAGVHEQYF. CDR3 sequence (DNA): TGTGCCAGCAGCTCACCTAGAGCGGGAGTCCACGAGCAGTACTTC. This chain uses TRBV11-2 with TRBJ2-7; 8 bases align to TRBD2. V was clipped by 4 bases and J by 5 bases; unmatched bases: 10. This CDR3 comprises 15 residues. Germline V gene lookup returns CDR1 SGHAT and CDR2 FQNNGV. Looking up the rest from reference TRBV11-2 and TRBJ2-7 gives the full variable domain: EAGVAQSPRYKIIEKRQSVAFWCNPISGHATLYWYQQILGQGPKLLIQFQNNGVVDDSQLPKDRFSAERLKGVDSTLKIQPAKLEDSAVYLCASSSPRAGVHEQYFGPGTRLTVT.

The table lists this clonotype with a few counts. The V gene is TRBV24-1, the J gene TRBJ2-1; 13 positions match TRBD2. CDR1 is KGHDR and CDR2 is SFDVKD in the germline V gene. Trimming took 4 bases from V and 8 from J; bases not matched to a gene: 7. CDR3 length: 16 residues. DNA of the CDR3: TGTGCCACCAGTGACCGACTAGCGGGAGGTGGGGATGAGCAGTTCTTC. It yields the protein CATSDRLAGGGDEQFF.

The J gene is TRBJ1-1, the V gene TRBV11-1; D unresolved. The germline V and J ends were trimmed by 1 base and 1 base, with 13 bases remaining between them. The CDR3 has 16 amino acids. Per the germline V gene, CDR1 is SGHAT and CDR2 is FQDESV (reference sequence). The CDR3 coding sequence is TGTGCCAGCAGCTTAGGAGCTAGAGGAGGGAACACTGAAGCTTTCTTT. Amino acid sequence: CASSLGARGGNTEAFF.

As DNA, the CDR3 is TGTGCCAGCAGCCCTGTCGAGAACAGAGCCAACGTCCTGACTTTC. This codes for CASSPVENRANVLTF. The J gene is TRBJ2-6, the V gene TRBV12-3 or TRBV12-4, with unresolved D. The V gene lost 6 bases and the J gene lost 7 bases, with 16 bases spanning the gap. CDR3 length equals 15 residues.

This clonotype was recorded a few times. The chain links TRBV7-3 to TRBJ2-2; 10 positions match TRBD1. V trimming: 4 bases; J trimming: 6 bases; junction bases outside the gene matches: 11. The germline V gene has CDR1 SGHTA and CDR2 FQGTGA. The CDR3 sequence is 17 residues long. DNA for the CDR3: TGTGCCAGCAGCTCATCCATTGACAGGGGGCGCGCCGGGGAGCTGTTTTTT. Residues: CASSSSIDRGRAGELFF.

The chain joins TRBV5-1 to TRBJ1-1; possible D gene TRBD1, 5 bases. Between the trimmed V and J ends, which lost 1 base and 3 bases, there was a span of 13 bases. Germline V gives CDR1 SGHRS, CDR2 YFSETQ. The CDR3 is 15 residues long. The CDR3 region has the DNA TGCGCCAGCAGCTTGTCGGGTACGGGGGACACTGAAGCTTTCTTT. Residues: CASSLSGTGDTEAFF.

This clonotype was observed a few times. The chain combines TRBV6-4 with TRBJ2-7, with D unclear. This CDR3 is 18 amino acids long. Trimming took off 0 bases at V and 0 bases at J, with 18 bases between the two ends. Looked up from germline, CDR1 is MRHNA and CDR2 is SNTAGT. The CDR3 DNA sequence: TGTGCCAGCAGTGACTCGACGATGAAAGCCGACCACTCCTACGAGCAGTACTTC. This translates into CASSDSTMKADHSYEQYF.

This chain joins TRBV9 and TRBJ2-7; 7 positions match TRBD1. The CDR3 totals 16 residues. Germline values: CDR1 SGDLS, CDR2 YYNGEE. After removal of 0 bases from V and 2 bases from J, the junction contained 8 bases not matched to a gene. Here the CDR3 reads CASSVDSRTGTYEQYF. The CDR3 DNA is TGTGCCAGCAGCGTAGATTCTCGGACAGGTACCTACGAGCAGTACTTC. Looking up the rest from reference TRBV9 and TRBJ2-7 gives the full variable domain: DSGVTQTPKHLITATGQRVTLRCSPRSGDLSVYWYQQSLDQGLQFLIQYYNGEERAKGNILERFSAQQFPDLHSELNLSSLELGDSALYFCASSVDSRTGTYEQYFGPGTRLTVT.

This clonotype was seen a handful of times. V and J are TRBV5-1 and TRBJ2-3; maybe TRBD2 (5 bases). Germline-derived CDR1 and CDR2 are SGHRS and YFSETQ. Trimming took 3 bases from V and 3 from J, leaving 20 bases between them. The CDR3 is 17 amino acids. CDR3 residues: CASSWQRGRSLTDTQYF. The DNA of the CDR3 is TGCGCCAGCAGCTGGCAGAGAGGGAGAAGTTTGACAGATACGCAGTATTTT.

The chain employs TRBV7-7 and TRBJ2-2; no reliable D call. The CDR3 spans 13 residues. Trimming pared 7 bases from V and 0 bases from J, leaving 6 bases between. Germline-derived CDR1 and CDR2 are SSHAT and FNYEAQ (reference sequence). The CDR3 DNA reads TGTGCCAGCAAGACGGCGAACACCGGGGAGCTGTTTTTT. Its translation: CASKTANTGELFF.

This chain connects TRBV11-2 to TRBJ2-1, with 12 bases aligning to TRBD2. Germline V gene data show CDR1 as SGHAT and CDR2 as FQNNGV. The CDR3 is 16 residues long. Trimming at V came to 1 base and at J to 7 bases, leaving 5 bases not matched to a gene. The CDR3 nucleotides read TGTGCCAGCAGCTTAGCTAGCGGGAGGGCCGGGAATGAGCAGTTCTTC. This translates into CASSLASGRAGNEQFF.

The chain uses TRBV12-3 or TRBV12-4 and TRBJ1-1; perhaps TRBD1 as D (6 bases). The CDR3 contains 14 residues. V lost 8 bases and J 4 bases, leaving 17 bases between the germline ends. The CDR3 here is CASASTGMGTEAFF. CDR3 nucleotide sequence: TGTGCCAGCGCGTCAACAGGGATGGGCACTGAAGCTTTCTTT.

There are a few counts of this clonotype. The chain employs TRBV2 and TRBJ2-5; a weak D match, TRBD2 (6 bases). The CDR3 has 13 amino acids. The V gene lost 6 bases and the J gene lost 5 bases, with 13 bases spanning the gap. Germline-derived CDR1 and CDR2 are SNHLY and FYNNEI. CDR3 in amino acids: CASRRDSGETQYF. For the CDR3, the DNA is TGTGCCAGCAGAAGGGACTCCGGGGAGACCCAGTACTTC.

In this sample, this clonotype turned up many times. This chain joins TRBV24-1 and TRBJ2-5; 14 bases match TRBD2. Germline lookup yields CDR1 KGHDR and CDR2 SFDVKD. The trim removed 5 bases at V and 5 bases at J, leaving 6 bases unmatched. CDR3 length equals 16 residues. CDR3 nucleotide sequence: TGTGCCACCAGTGCCGGGACTAGCGGGGGTTTTGAGACCCAGTACTTC. Its protein is CATSAGTSGGFETQYF.

CDR3 loop: CASSQDRGGLYGYTF. For the CDR3, the DNA is TGTGCCAGCAGTCAGGACAGGGGGGGACTCTATGGCTACACCTTC. The chain carries TRBV6-6 and TRBJ1-2; 10 positions match TRBD1. This CDR3 spans 15 amino acids. Germline assignment: CDR1 MNHNY and CDR2 SVGAGI (reference sequence). V shed 5 bases, J shed 4 bases, and the junction held 7 bases outside the gene matches.

The chain couples TRBV4-1 to TRBJ1-2, with a possible D match to TRBD1 (5 bases). This CDR3 is 15 amino acids long. Trimming pared 4 bases from V and 4 bases from J, leaving 16 bases between. Germline V lookup: CDR1 MGHRA, CDR2 YSYEKL. CDR3 protein: CASSPRTGGSYGYTF. The CDR3, as DNA: TGCGCCAGCAGCCCTCGGACGGGGGGGTCCTATGGCTACACCTTC.

A single count supports this clonotype. Germline is not matched at one junction end, which may reflect a read error. The chain is built from TRBV29-1 and TRBJ2-2, with D maybe TRBD2 (5 bases). Germline V gene lookup returns CDR1 SQVTM and CDR2 ANQGSEA. The CDR3 has 11 amino acids. The CDR3 DNA is TGCAGCGTTGAGGGGTTCGGGGATCTGTTTTTT. It codes for CSVEGFGDLFF.

The J gene is TRBJ2-3, the V gene TRBV7-9, with no clear D. CDR3 length: 18 residues. The ends were cut back, 2 bases at V and 0 bases at J, with 18 bases in the middle. Looked up from germline, CDR1 is SEHNR and CDR2 is FQNEAQ (reference sequence). Written as DNA, the CDR3 is TGTGCCAGCAGCTTATGGCGGATCCTGGCGGAAAGCACAGATACGCAGTATTTT. Its protein is CASSLWRILAESTDTQYF.

This clonotype was observed a handful of times. The chain couples TRBV12-3 or TRBV12-4 to TRBJ1-2, with D maybe TRBD1 (6 bases). The CDR3 has 14 amino acids. The V and J ends lost 4 bases and 4 bases respectively, with 13 bases between them. CDR3 sequence: CASSSTTGLYGYTF. CDR3 DNA: TGTGCCAGCAGTTCAACGACAGGACTCTATGGCTACACCTTC.

This clonotype has more than one count but fewer than ten. The rearrangement uses TRBV27 and TRBJ2-7; 14 positions agree with TRBD2. V gave up 6 bases and J gave up 3 bases; unmatched junction bases: 4. Germline V CDR1 and CDR2: MNHEY, SMNVEV (reference sequence). The length of the CDR3 is 15 residues. CDR3 sequence reads: CASSGTSGRGYEQYF. In DNA, the CDR3 is TGTGCCAGCAGCGGGACTAGCGGGAGAGGCTACGAGCAGTACTTC.

Only a few counts were recorded for this clonotype. This chain joins TRBV12-3 or TRBV12-4 and TRBJ2-1, with TRBD2 identical over 12 bases. After removal of 9 bases from V and 8 bases from J, the junction contained 11 bases not matched to a gene. CDR3 size: 15 residues. In DNA form, the CDR3 reads TGTGCCAGTTCCCTAGGGGCTAGCGGGGGGGATGAGCAGTTCTTC. Translated, it gives CASSLGASGGDEQFF.

V is TRBV4-1 and J is TRBJ2-3; tentatively, D is TRBD1 (5 bases). This CDR3 has 17 residues. Trimming left V 3 bases short and J 5 bases short, with 21 bases between. CDR1 and CDR2 (germline): MGHRA, YSYEKL. This chain's CDR3 is CASSQGLFGRVGDTQYF. The CDR3 coding sequence is TGCGCCAGCAGCCAGGGTCTTTTCGGCAGGGTGGGAGATACGCAGTATTTT.

This clonotype has a handful of counts. The rearrangement joins TRBV7-8 to TRBJ1-4; 8 bases match TRBD1. CDR3 length: 12 amino acids. Germline V lookup: CDR1 SGHVS, CDR2 FQNEAQ. V trimming: 4 bases; J trimming: 8 bases; junction bases outside the gene matches: 0. CDR3 DNA sequence: TGTGCCAGCAGCTGGGACAGGGAAAAACTGTTTTTT. Translation gives CASSWDREKLFF.

The J gene is TRBJ1-2, the V gene TRBV20-1; no firm D call. V gave up 1 base and J gave up 5 bases, with 11 bases separating them. The CDR3 runs to 13 residues. The germline V gene has CDR1 DFQATT and CDR2 SNEGSKA (reference sequence). The CDR3 DNA is TGCAGTGCTAGAGTGAAGGAGGGTTATGGCTACACCTTC. Translation gives CSARVKEGYGYTF.

The genes are TRBV7-9 and TRBJ1-2, with 7 bases fitting TRBD1. The J segment lost 4 bases and the V segment lost 4 bases, leaving 12 bases of the junction unmatched. CDR3 size: 16 residues. Germline CDR1 SEHNR, CDR2 FQNEAQ (reference sequence). CDR3 sequence: CASSSSTRQGVYGYTF. CDR3 in DNA: TGTGCCAGCAGCTCCAGCACCCGGCAGGGGGTCTATGGCTACACCTTC.

The chain links TRBV5-1 to TRBJ1-2; D is perhaps TRBD1 (5 bases). Germline V gene sequence: CDR1 SGHRS, CDR2 YFSETQ. V was cut by 1 base and J by 6 bases, with 22 bases left in between. The CDR3 has 17 amino acids. The CDR3, as DNA: TGCGCCAGCAGCTTGCAACGGGGGGTCCCCGGTGGGGATGGCTACACCTTC. This encodes CASSLQRGVPGGDGYTF. Full variable domain (outside the CDR3, taken from reference TRBV5-1 and TRBJ1-2): KAGVTQTPRYLIKTRGQQVTLSCSPISGHRSVSWYQQTPGQGLQFLFEYFSETQRNKGNFPGRFSGRQFSNSRSEMNVSTLELGDSALYLCASSLQRGVPGGDGYTFGSGTRLTVV.

There are a few counts of this clonotype. The gene calls are TRBV30 and TRBJ2-5, with TRBD2 identical over 9 bases. CDR1 and CDR2 from the germline V gene are GTSNPN and SVGIG (reference sequence). The CDR3 has 16 amino acids. Losses at the gene ends were 1 base for V and 5 bases for J; bases not matched to a gene: 11. CDR3 amino acids: CAWSGSRGRASETQYF. The CDR3, as DNA: TGTGCCTGGAGTGGATCCCGCGGGAGGGCCTCTGAGACCCAGTACTTC.